These T cell receptor beta chains were read from a single sample in a study of blood T cell repertoires in COVID-19. Repertoires were generated with immunoSEQ multiplex PCR, while TCRdb's copy carries only in-frame clones and drops some. The table shows about 150,000 clones, with about three quarters occurring only once. The sample was peripheral blood. The source of these receptors is a man aged 80 or over with acute or convalescent COVID-19. Each CDR3 is given with its conserved first and last residue. D genes are given only for firm matches. A row's size may be missing; if present it is once, few, many or a size class.

J gene	clone size	V gene	D gene	CDR3 protein	CDR3 DNA
TRBJ2-3	-	TRBV2	-	CASSEASQADTQYF	TGTGCCAGCAGTGAAGCGAGCCAAGCAGATACGCAGTATTTT
TRBJ1-2	-	TRBV29-1	TRBD1	CSDRTGTYGYTF	TGCAGCGATAGGACAGGCACCTATGGCTACACCTTC
TRBJ2-1	few	TRBV7-3	TRBD2	CASSLTSGGYNEQFF	TGTGCCAGCAGCCTGACTAGCGGGGGGTACAATGAGCAGTTCTTC
TRBJ2-2	-	TRBV24-1	-	CATSERQVNTGELFF	TGTGCCACCAGTGAGAGACAGGTGAACACCGGGGAGCTGTTTTTT
TRBJ1-1	-	TRBV6-5	-	CASGRRANTEAFF	TGTGCCAGCGGTCGCAGGGCGAACACTGAAGCTTTCTTT
TRBJ1-6	-	TRBV6-6	TRBD1	CASRSRDSSYNSPLHF	TGTGCCAGCAGGTCCAGGGACAGCTCCTATAATTCACCCCTCCACTTT
TRBJ2-5	-	TRBV5-1	TRBD1	CASSPQTGSQETQYF	TGCGCCAGCAGCCCTCAGACAGGGAGCCAAGAGACCCAGTACTTC
TRBJ1-2	-	TRBV28	TRBD1	CASSFTGTGARPSYGYTF	TGTGCCAGCAGTTTTACCGGGACAGGGGCCCGACCCAGCTATGGCTACACCTTC
TRBJ2-7	-	TRBV9	TRBD1	CASSARGQGGYEQYF	TGTGCCAGCAGCGCCCGGGGACAGGGGGGTTACGAGCAGTACTTC
TRBJ2-3	-	TRBV18	TRBD2	CASSPNPGREDTQYF	TGTGCCAGCTCACCAAATCCGGGGAGGGAAGATACGCAGTATTTT
TRBJ1-1	-	TRBV27	-	CASSLGRNTEAFF	TGTGCCAGCAGTTTGGGGAGGAACACTGAAGCTTTCTTT
TRBJ2-5	-	TRBV18	-	CASSTDPIGTQYF	TGTGCCAGCTCAACAGACCCCATCGGGACCCAGTACTTC
TRBJ2-1	-	TRBV4-2	-	CASSQAGETYNEQFF	TGTGCCAGCAGCCAAGCAGGGGAGACCTACAATGAGCAGTTCTTC
TRBJ2-1	-	TRBV11-2	TRBD2	CASSQSAGVYNEQFF	TGTGCCAGCAGCCAAAGTGCGGGGGTCTACAATGAGCAGTTCTTC
TRBJ1-6	-	TRBV28	-	CASSQSSGFWNNSPLHF	TGTGCCAGCAGTCAAAGCTCAGGGTTTTGGAATAATTCACCCCTCCACTTT
TRBJ2-3	once	TRBV2	TRBD2	CASVYDPGLYTDTQYF	TGTGCCAGCGTCTATGACCCGGGACTATACACAGATACGCAGTATTTT
TRBJ2-1	-	TRBV7-2	-	CASSLEGVSYNEQFF	TGTGCCAGCAGCTTAGAAGGGGTTTCCTACAATGAGCAGTTCTTC